The 19 T cell receptor beta chains reported below all come from one sample, sequenced in a study of T cell repertoires in cytomegalovirus infection (dated by TCRdb to the late 2010s). No antigens are known for them. Reading the label with the study, this specimen's treatment or condition is: in vitro stimulation with specific CMV peptide epitopes to enrich CMV-specific T cells. TCRdb lists the instrument as Illumina HiSeq 1500. TCRdb trimmed public reads at Q25 via fastp, called clones via MiXCR and kept in-frame beta chains. Duplicate CDR3 protein sequences are folded into a single record with the most common DNA and genes. This sample comprises some 800,000 distinct CDR3 sequences, 25% to 30% of them detected only once. The ten largest clones take up around 13% of the sample. The source was cultured CD8+ T cells from PBMCs, collected from culture after CMV antigen stimulation. The receptors were gathered from a human donor in good health (CMV status not recorded). Some clones in this sample may be carry-over from other donors' samples.

This sequence joins TRBV6-5 and TRBJ2-3; no clear D gene. The length of the CDR3 is 10 residues. Deletions cut 10 bases from V and 6 bases from J, with 8 bases between. CDR1 and CDR2 (germline): MNHEY, SVGAGI. CDR3 DNA sequence: TGTGCCACCAAGACGGATACGCAGTATTTT. Its protein product is CATKTDTQYF.

J is TRBJ2-2 and V is TRBV4-1; a possible D gene is TRBD1 (6 bases). V was pared by 0 bases and J by 0 bases, with 8 bases between. There are 16 residues in the CDR3. CDR1 is MGHRA and CDR2 is YSYEKL in the germline V gene. The CDR3 coding sequence is TGCGCCAGCAGCCAAGACAGGGGCGCGAACACCGGGGAGCTGTTTTTT. Translating it yields CASSQDRGANTGELFF.

This clonotype has a count of ten or more. The chain couples TRBV7-8 to TRBJ2-7; D gene ambiguous. The V gene's germline CDR1 is SGHVS and CDR2 FQNEAQ. Trimming removed 3 bases at V and 2 bases at J, with 2 bases between. The CDR3 consists of 11 residues. In nucleotides, the CDR3 is TGTGCCAGCAGCTTTACCTACGAGCAGTACTTC. It is translated as CASSFTYEQYF.

The sample holds many counts of this clonotype. This chain connects TRBV7-2 to TRBJ1-3; D may be TRBD1 (6 bases). Germline V gene lookup returns CDR1 SGHTA and CDR2 FQGNSA. CDR3 length: 14 residues. V lost 5 bases and J 4 bases, leaving 12 bases between the germline ends. Here the CDR3 reads CASSRTVPGNTIYF. The CDR3 nucleotides read TGTGCCAGCAGCCGGACAGTCCCAGGAAACACCATATATTTT. Based on the CDR3 plus reference TRBV7-2 and TRBJ1-3, the full variable domain is GAGVSQSPSNKVTEKGKDVELRCDPISGHTALYWYRQSLGQGLEFLIYFQGNSAPDKSGLPSDRFSAERTGGSVSTLTIQRTQQEDSAVYLCASSRTVPGNTIYFGEGSWLTVV.

In this sample, this clonotype turned up many times. The rearrangement joins TRBV27 to TRBJ1-1; 8 nucleotides match TRBD1. Germline trimming cut 6 bases from V and 5 bases from J; bases unmatched to any gene: 5. The germline V gene encodes CDR1 MNHEY and CDR2 SMNVEV (reference sequence). The CDR3 has 13 residues. CDR3 sequence: CASRDRARTEAFF. CDR3 nucleotide sequence: TGTGCCAGCAGGGACAGGGCGCGAACTGAAGCTTTCTTT.

The chain combines TRBV7-9 with TRBJ1-5; tentative D call: TRBD1 (6 bases). The V gene's germline CDR1 is SEHNR and CDR2 FQNEAQ (reference sequence). V dropped 5 bases and J dropped 5 bases, with 16 bases sitting between them. This CDR3 is built from 15 residues. The DNA for the CDR3 is TGTGCCAGCAGCAGCGCAGGGGCAGGGGATCAGCCCCAGCATTTT. It translates to CASSSAGAGDQPQHF.

The rearrangement links TRBV5-4 to TRBJ1-1; D unresolved. The germline V gene has CDR1 SGHNT and CDR2 YYREEE (reference sequence). This CDR3 region has 13 residues. The germline V and J ends were trimmed by 5 bases and 1 base, with 9 bases remaining between them. The chain's CDR3 is CASRALENTEAFF. DNA of the CDR3: TGTGCCAGCAGGGCCTTGGAGAACACTGAAGCTTTCTTT.

The V and J genes are TRBV7-9 and TRBJ1-1; a possible D gene is TRBD1 (6 bases). The length of the CDR3 is 16 residues. V was cut by 5 bases and J by 4 bases, with 20 bases left in between. The germline V gene has CDR1 SEHNR and CDR2 FQNEAQ (reference sequence). The CDR3: CASSLYWTASSTEAFF. CDR3 DNA: TGTGCCAGCAGCCTCTACTGGACAGCATCTAGCACTGAAGCTTTCTTT.

This clonotype was counted many times. This chain uses TRBV7-2 with TRBJ2-1; 7 nucleotides line up with TRBD2. In germline, CDR1 is SGHTA, CDR2 FQGNSA. J gave up 11 bases and V 1 base, and 20 bases lay outside the gene matches. There are 18 residues in the CDR3. CDR3 sequence reads: CASSLGRVGAGPSGKQFF. In DNA, the CDR3 is TGTGCCAGCAGCTTAGGCAGGGTTGGAGCGGGGCCCTCGGGAAAGCAGTTCTTC. Filled out from reference TRBV7-2 and TRBJ2-1, the complete variable domain reads GAGVSQSPSNKVTEKGKDVELRCDPISGHTALYWYRQSLGQGLEFLIYFQGNSAPDKSGLPSDRFSAERTGGSVSTLTIQRTQQEDSAVYLCASSLGRVGAGPSGKQFFGPGTRLTVL.

The J gene is TRBJ1-3, the V gene TRBV9, with unresolved D. The CDR3 has 18 amino acids. V gave up 1 base and J gave up 0 bases, with 17 bases separating them. Germline loops: CDR1 SGDLS, CDR2 YYNGEE. In DNA form, the CDR3 reads TGTGCCAGCAGCGTAAAGGCCTCCCAAGACGGCTCTGGAAACACCATATATTTT. Translating gives CASSVKASQDGSGNTIYF.

There are many counts of this clonotype. V gene TRBV12-3 or TRBV12-4 combines with J gene TRBJ2-2; no definite D call. The V gene lost 3 bases and the J gene lost 1 base, with 21 bases spanning the gap. This CDR3 spans 19 amino acids. The DNA for the CDR3 is TGTGCCAGCAGTTTTGTTCCCCCGTTTGGGCGGTGGAACACCGGGGAGCTGTTTTTT. Protein product: CASSFVPPFGRWNTGELFF.

This clonotype has ten or more counts. This chain joins TRBV5-4 and TRBJ1-1; D is perhaps TRBD1 (5 bases). Germline loops: CDR1 SGHNT, CDR2 YYREEE (reference sequence). This CDR3 region has 13 residues. Trimming stripped 5 bases from V and 1 base from J, with 9 bases between. The CDR3, as DNA: TGTGCCAGCAGGTCAACAGGGAACACTGAAGCTTTCTTT. Translated: CASRSTGNTEAFF.

This clonotype was seen repeatedly, ten times or more. The V call is TRBV6-2 or TRBV6-3, the J call TRBJ1-2; the D gene is possibly TRBD1 (5 bases). The CDR3 totals 13 residues. Germline CDR1 and CDR2: MNHEY and SVGEGT. V was trimmed by 6 bases and J by 2 bases, leaving 10 bases between them. CDR3 bases: TGTGCCAGCAGACAGGCAGCGAACTATGGCTACACCTTC. The encoded protein is CASRQAANYGYTF.

This clonotype was observed a few times. The chain recombines TRBV2 with TRBJ1-5; tentatively, D is TRBD1 (6 bases). With 6 bases removed from V and 2 bases from J, the gap between germline ends came to 11 bases. CDR3 length: 14 amino acids. The V gene's germline CDR1 is SNHLY and CDR2 FYNNEI. The CDR3 nucleotides read TGTGCCAGCAGCTCAGGGGTAGGCAATCAGCCCCAGCATTTT. It encodes CASSSGVGNQPQHF.

This clonotype occurred many times. V is TRBV7-6 and J is TRBJ1-1; 9 bases align to TRBD1. The CDR3 extends over 17 amino acids. From germline, CDR1 is SGHVS and CDR2 FNYEAQ. Germline trimming cut 0 bases from V and 5 bases from J; bases unmatched to any gene: 10. The CDR3 sequence is CASSLASADRGSTEAFF. DNA of the CDR3: TGTGCCAGCAGCTTAGCGAGCGCGGACAGGGGAAGTACTGAAGCTTTCTTT.

The gene calls are TRBV27 and TRBJ1-1; tentatively, D is TRBD1 (6 bases). Trimming left V 6 bases short and J 4 bases short, with 15 bases between. Germline V lookup: CDR1 MNHEY, CDR2 SMNVEV (reference sequence). This CDR3 has 14 residues. The CDR3 DNA is TGTGCCAGCAGCCTGGACAGTTGGGGCACTGAAGCTTTCTTT. Its translation: CASSLDSWGTEAFF.

The rearrangement uses TRBV10-3 and TRBJ1-1, with D perhaps matching TRBD1 (5 bases). CDR1 and CDR2 from the germline V gene are ENHRY and SYGVKD. This CDR3 comprises 17 residues. The V end was cut by 3 bases, the J end by 0 bases, with 17 bases between. The CDR3 DNA follows: TGTGCCATCAGTGACCCTGGGAGGGGCCACATGAACACTGAAGCTTTCTTT. Its translation is CAISDPGRGHMNTEAFF.

This clonotype was found a few times. The chain is built from TRBV25-1 and TRBJ1-2, with a possible D match to TRBD1 (5 bases). Germline CDR1 reads MGHDK; CDR2 reads SYGVNS. CDR3 length equals 12 residues. V shed 8 bases and J shed 1 base, with 8 bases lying between them. CDR3 DNA sequence: TGTGCCAGCCTTGACAGTAACTATGGCTACACCTTC. It codes for CASLDSNYGYTF.

The chain uses TRBV20-1 and TRBJ2-3, with 16 positions matching TRBD2. V was pared by 3 bases and J by 1 base, with 7 bases of the junction left unmatched. The CDR3 length is 18 residues. The germline V gene encodes CDR1 DFQATT and CDR2 SNEGSKA (reference sequence). DNA of the CDR3: TGCAGTGCTAGCCCGGGACTAGCGGGGGGGATTGGCACAGATACGCAGTATTTT. Protein sequence: CSASPGLAGGIGTDTQYF.